A single sample is the source of the 14 T cell receptor beta chains below, sequenced in a study of human thymus T cells. Generated by immunoSEQ multiplex PCR, the TCRdb table keeps only in-frame clones and is missing some. Of about 60,000 clones listed, 94% are singletons. The sample comprised blood. The receptors derive from a boy under three years old with a congenital heart defect but otherwise immunologically healthy.

This rearrangement joins TRBV6-5 to TRBJ1-3; D is undetermined. V was cut by 8 bases and J by 0 bases, with 5 bases left in between. The CDR3 is 12 amino acids. Germline CDR1 is MNHEY and CDR2 is SVGAGI. The CDR3 nucleotides are TGTGCCAGCGTAGACTCTGGAAACACCATATATTTT. It codes for CASVDSGNTIYF.

The chain uses TRBV9 and TRBJ1-5; possible D gene TRBD1, 5 bases. With 4 bases removed from V and 3 bases from J, the gap between germline ends came to 14 bases. The CDR3 spans 15 residues. Germline V CDR1 and CDR2: SGDLS, YYNGEE. The CDR3 coding sequence is TGTGCCAGCAGCCCCCACGAGGGGTTCAATCAGCCCCAGCATTTT. Its translation is CASSPHEGFNQPQHF.

V and J are TRBV9 and TRBJ2-7; D possibly corresponds to TRBD2 (6 bases). CDR1 and CDR2 (germline): SGDLS, YYNGEE. Trimming cost V 4 bases and J 5 bases, with 16 bases left between them. This CDR3 comprises 14 residues. In nucleotides, the CDR3 is TGTGCCAGCAGCCCTCTCCTCCGCGGGGACGAGCAGTACTTC. Translation: CASSPLLRGDEQYF.

The chain employs TRBV14 and TRBJ1-2, with D maybe TRBD1 (6 bases). Germline V CDR1 and CDR2: SGHDN, FVKESK. The CDR3 runs 13 residues. V lost 4 bases to trimming and J lost 3 bases, with 9 bases between them. This CDR3 is CASSRRGHYGYTF. Written as DNA, the CDR3 is TGTGCCAGCAGCCGGCGGGGGCACTATGGCTACACCTTC.

The chain is built from TRBV2 and TRBJ1-1; TRBD1 might be the D (6 bases). Germline-derived CDR1 and CDR2 are SNHLY and FYNNEI. The CDR3 runs to 13 residues. V lost 5 bases, J lost 4 bases, and 11 bases lay in between. The CDR3 protein is CASSYGQPTEAFF. CDR3 nucleotide sequence: TGTGCCAGCAGTTATGGACAGCCCACTGAAGCTTTCTTT.

This chain links TRBV9 with TRBJ2-1; 7 bases agree with TRBD1. The V and J ends lost 4 bases and 3 bases, in that order; junction bases with no gene match: 7. CDR1 is SGDLS, CDR2 YYNGEE, per germline. This CDR3 is 15 amino acids long. This CDR3 reads CASSSGQVLYNEQFF. Written as DNA, the CDR3 is TGTGCCAGCAGCTCCGGACAGGTCCTCTACAATGAGCAGTTCTTC.

The V and J genes are TRBV28 and TRBJ2-5; 8 bases agree with TRBD2. The V gene end was trimmed by 8 bases and the J gene end by 5 bases; junction bases not matched to a gene: 10. Germline V lookup: CDR1 MDHEN, CDR2 SYDVKM. The CDR3 extends over 14 amino acids. CDR3 DNA: TGTGCCAGCTCCCAGCGGGAGTTTTGGGAGACCCAGTACTTC. Encoded protein: CASSQREFWETQYF.

This rearrangement joins TRBV7-2 to TRBJ2-4; D ambiguous. The CDR3 covers 14 residues. The germline CDR1 and CDR2 sequences are SGHTA and FQGNSA. The V gene lost 0 bases and the J gene lost 1 base, with 4 bases spanning the gap. As DNA, the CDR3 is TGTGCCAGCAGCTTAGCGCGGGCCAAAAACATTCAGTACTTC. Translating it yields CASSLARAKNIQYF.

V and J are TRBV6-5 and TRBJ1-2; possible D gene TRBD1, 5 bases. CDR3 length: 14 amino acids. V was pared by 0 bases and J by 3 bases, with 8 bases between. Germline values: CDR1 MNHEY, CDR2 SVGAGI. CDR3 DNA: TGTGCCAGCAGTTACTCGTGGGGCGACTATGGCTACACCTTC. This translates into CASSYSWGDYGYTF.

J is TRBJ2-3 and V is TRBV4-2; the match to TRBD2 covers 11 bases. The junction had 9 bases not matched to a gene; V was cut back by 3 bases and J by 4 bases. Per the germline V gene, CDR1 is LGHNA and CDR2 is YNFKEQ. The CDR3 totals 17 residues. The CDR3 DNA sequence: TGTGCCAGCAGCCACGATATAGCGGGAGGGCCAGCAGATACGCAGTATTTT. It yields the protein CASSHDIAGGPADTQYF.

The V call is TRBV19, the J call TRBJ2-7; tentative D call: TRBD1 (5 bases). V was pared by 3 bases and J by 2 bases, with 8 bases between. Germline V gene sequence: CDR1 LNHDA, CDR2 SQIVND (reference sequence). The CDR3 extends over 13 amino acids. The CDR3 loop is CASSIDSAYEQYF. The DNA for the CDR3 is TGTGCCAGTAGTATCGACAGTGCCTACGAGCAGTACTTC.

The V call is TRBV4-3, the J call TRBJ2-7; TRBD1 aligns across 10 bases. With 0 bases clipped from V and 3 bases from J, the junction kept 2 bases outside the gene matches. The CDR3 spans 15 residues. Germline V lookup: CDR1 LGHNA, CDR2 YSLEER. In nucleotides, the CDR3 is TGCGCCAGCAGCCAAGATGGGACAGGGGACTACGAGCAGTACTTC. This sequence encodes CASSQDGTGDYEQYF.

The V call is TRBV5-1, the J call TRBJ1-1; D may be TRBD1 (6 bases). V dropped 5 bases and J dropped 1 base, with 18 bases sitting between them. The V gene's germline CDR1 is SGHRS and CDR2 YFSETQ. This CDR3 contains 16 residues. The CDR3 loop reads CASRPPPTGRNTEAFF. Here the CDR3 DNA reads TGCGCCAGCAGACCCCCCCCGACAGGCCGGAACACTGAAGCTTTCTTT.

The chain carries TRBV20-1 and TRBJ2-1; no definite D call. This CDR3 spans 11 amino acids. From germline, CDR1 is DFQATT and CDR2 SNEGSKA (reference sequence). V lost 8 bases, J lost 0 bases, and 5 bases lay in between. Here the CDR3 DNA reads TGCAGTCTGAGCTCCTACAATGAGCAGTTCTTC. It codes for CSLSSYNEQFF.